A single sample gave rise to the 25 T cell receptor beta chains below, sequenced in a study of cytomegalovirus exposure and HLA in healthy donors. PCR amplification relied on 60 Vbeta primers (plus 13 Jbeta primers). Some clones are missing from TCRdb's copy, which holds only in-frame ones; the method was immunoSEQ multiplex PCR. Altogether tens of thousands of clones are present, 60% to 85% being singletons, with the ten largest covering under 3.5%. Sequenced: PBMCs. These receptors originate from a man younger than 35 in good health and CMV-seronegative.

The J gene is TRBJ2-5, the V gene TRBV5-4; possible D gene TRBD1, 5 bases. Germline CDR1 and CDR2: SGHNT and YYREEE (reference sequence). The V end was cut by 0 bases, the J end by 2 bases, with 5 bases between. The CDR3 is 13 amino acids. CDR3 amino acids: CASSLGTQETQYF. The CDR3 DNA is TGTGCCAGCAGCTTGGGGACACAAGAGACCCAGTACTTC.

The CDR3 sequence is CASSLGQGRAETQYF. DNA for the CDR3: TGCGCCAGCAGCCTGGGACAGGGACGGGCAGAGACCCAGTACTTC. The genes are TRBV5-1 and TRBJ2-5, with TRBD1 matching over 9 bases. In germline, CDR1 is SGHRS, CDR2 YFSETQ. The CDR3 is made up of 15 amino acids. After removal of 4 bases from V and 4 bases from J, the junction contained 8 bases not matched to a gene.

The sample holds a few counts of this clone. The chain recombines TRBV5-6 with TRBJ2-1; 7 bases map to TRBD1. The V gene end was trimmed by 2 bases and the J gene end by 3 bases; junction bases not matched to a gene: 5. The germline CDR1 and CDR2 sequences are SGHDT and YYEEEE. The length of the CDR3 is 15 residues. CDR3 DNA sequence: TGTGCCAGCAGCTTTCCGGGACAGCGCTACAATGAGCAGTTCTTC. This codes for CASSFPGQRYNEQFF.

This clone has a handful of counts. The rearrangement links TRBV5-4 to TRBJ2-3; 8 bases align to TRBD2. The germline CDR1 and CDR2 sequences are SGHNT and YYREEE (reference sequence). The CDR3 spans 18 residues. The V and J ends lost 1 base and 6 bases, in that order; junction bases with no gene match: 16. The CDR3, as DNA: TGTGCCAGCAGCTTGCGGGGGGGGGCAGCGGGGTTGATGGATACGCAGTATTTT. Translated, it gives CASSLRGGAAGLMDTQYF.

The chain combines TRBV29-1 with TRBJ1-2; 8 nucleotides match TRBD1. Germline assignment: CDR1 SQVTM and CDR2 ANQGSEA. The J segment lost 0 bases and the V segment lost 7 bases, leaving 4 bases of the junction unmatched. The CDR3 consists of 13 residues. DNA of the CDR3: TGCAGCGGCGGGACAGGACCTAACTATGGCTACACCTTC. Translating gives CSGGTGPNYGYTF.

This clone was counted a few times. CDR3 region: CASSLTGGGGNQPQHF. The CDR3 DNA sequence: TGTGCCAGCAGCTTAACGGGAGGCGGCGGCAATCAGCCCCAGCATTTT. This rearrangement joins TRBV7-3 to TRBJ1-5, with D uncertain. Germline lookup yields CDR1 SGHTA and CDR2 FQGTGA. V gave up 0 bases and J gave up 2 bases, with 11 bases separating them. The CDR3 is 16 amino acids.

This clone has only a few counts. This sequence joins TRBV19 and TRBJ2-5; a weak D match, TRBD1 (5 bases). The CDR3 is 15 residues long. V was clipped by 11 bases and J by 1 base, with 20 bases between them. Germline V CDR1 and CDR2: LNHDA, SQIVND (reference sequence). CDR3 amino acids: CASSPIAGSQETQYF. DNA for the CDR3: TGTGCCTCCTCCCCCATCGCAGGGTCCCAAGAGACCCAGTACTTC.

The rearrangement joins TRBV6-5 to TRBJ1-1; D is unresolved. CDR3 length: 15 residues. The germline V and J ends were trimmed by 2 bases and 4 bases, with 14 bases remaining between them. Germline CDR1 MNHEY, CDR2 SVGAGI. The CDR3: CASSYALRGGTEAFF. CDR3 DNA sequence: TGTGCCAGCAGTTACGCCCTCCGAGGAGGCACTGAAGCTTTCTTT.

V gene TRBV5-4 combines with J gene TRBJ1-6; TRBD1 agrees at 8 bases. CDR1 is SGHNT, CDR2 YYREEE, per germline (reference sequence). The CDR3 has 16 residues. V lost 0 bases, J lost 8 bases, and 7 bases stayed unmatched. The CDR3 region has the DNA TGTGCCAGCAGCTTGGGGACCCTGACAGGGGATTCACCCCTCCACTTT. This translates into CASSLGTLTGDSPLHF.

The chain couples TRBV27 to TRBJ1-4, with D possibly matching TRBD1 (6 bases). Per the germline V gene, CDR1 is MNHEY and CDR2 is SMNVEV (reference sequence). The V end lost 3 bases, the J end lost 5 bases, and 16 bases lay between the germline ends. There are 16 residues in the CDR3. The CDR3 DNA reads TGTGCCAGCAGTTTTTCAGGGGCGCGGAGAAATGAAAAACTGTTTTTT. It is translated as CASSFSGARRNEKLFF.

The chain has TRBV9 and TRBJ2-3; maybe TRBD1 (5 bases). Between the trimmed V and J ends, which lost 0 bases and 2 bases, there was a span of 13 bases. The CDR3 extends over 16 amino acids. Germline CDR1 and CDR2: SGDLS and YYNGEE. DNA for the CDR3: TGTGCCAGCAGCGTAGACCCCGGCAGGGACACAGATACGCAGTATTTT. It specifies CASSVDPGRDTDTQYF.

The chain carries TRBV23-1 and TRBJ1-1; D call uncertain. TRBV23-1 is recorded as an ORF, its role being uncertain. V was trimmed by 2 bases and J by 5 bases, leaving 12 bases between them. The CDR3 length is 14 residues. The CDR3 DNA sequence: TGCGCCAGCAGTCAAGGCAGGAGGAGGACTGAAGCTTTCTTT. The encoded protein is CASSQGRRRTEAFF.

The CDR3 protein is CASSSPVLKVAGYEQYF. CDR3 DNA: TGTGCCAGCAGTTCACCCGTCCTAAAGGTCGCAGGCTACGAGCAGTACTTC. The chain recombines TRBV28 with TRBJ2-7; D gene unclear. In germline, CDR1 is MDHEN, CDR2 SYDVKM. Trimming took off 4 bases at V and 3 bases at J, with 22 bases between the two ends. The CDR3 is 17 amino acids.

This clone has just a few counts. The chain recombines TRBV7-9 with TRBJ1-5; 8 bases are shared with TRBD1. Germline lookup yields CDR1 SEHNR and CDR2 FQNEAQ (reference sequence). With 5 bases clipped from V and 5 bases from J, the junction kept 5 bases outside the gene matches. This CDR3 region has 14 residues. The CDR3 nucleotides are TGTGCCAGCAGCCAGGACAGGGTGGATCAGCCCCAGCATTTT. Protein product: CASSQDRVDQPQHF.

This clone has a handful of counts. The chain joins TRBV6-1 to TRBJ1-4, with D perhaps TRBD1 (6 bases). This CDR3 contains 14 residues. V lost 2 bases and J lost 8, with 12 bases in between. Germline assignment: CDR1 MNHNS and CDR2 SASEGT. CDR3 sequence (DNA): TGTGCCAGCAGTGAACGTCAGGGGTACGAAAAACTGTTTTTT. It is translated as CASSERQGYEKLFF.

CDR3 DNA: TGTGCCATCAGTGAGGGCCACGGGCGGGGGTCCCAAGAGACCCAGTACTTC. Encoded protein: CAISEGHGRGSQETQYF. The rearrangement links TRBV10-3 to TRBJ2-5; 7 positions match TRBD2. After removal of 2 bases from V and 1 base from J, the junction contained 10 bases not matched to a gene. Per germline, CDR1 ENHRY and CDR2 SYGVKD. The length of the CDR3 is 17 residues.

The V and J genes are TRBV30 and TRBJ1-4; 9 bases match TRBD1. The trim removed 3 bases at V and 0 bases at J, leaving 8 bases unmatched. The germline CDR1 and CDR2 sequences are GTSNPN and SVGIG (reference sequence). This CDR3 has 17 residues. The CDR3 DNA is TGTGCCTGGAGGGCGGACAGGGGACTTGCAACTAATGAAAAACTGTTTTTT. Residues: CAWRADRGLATNEKLFF.

The rearrangement uses TRBV27 and TRBJ1-5, with D maybe TRBD1 (6 bases). The CDR3 spans 17 residues. Trimming stripped 6 bases from V and 4 bases from J, with 22 bases between. Germline V gives CDR1 MNHEY, CDR2 SMNVEV (reference sequence). This CDR3 is CASSRIRGSSDNQPQHF. In DNA form, the CDR3 reads TGTGCCAGCAGCCGAATCAGGGGTAGTTCGGATAATCAGCCCCAGCATTTT.

The V call is TRBV2, the J call TRBJ1-2; TRBD1 matches at 8 bases. The CDR3 contains 12 residues. The V segment lost 9 bases and the J segment 2 bases; nucleotides outside the gene matches: 2. Germline lookup yields CDR1 SNHLY and CDR2 FYNNEI. In nucleotides, the CDR3 is TGTGCCAGTAGACAGGGGAACTATGGCTACACCTTC. Encoded protein: CASRQGNYGYTF. Combining the CDR3 with reference TRBV2 and TRBJ1-2 gives the whole variable domain EPEVTQTPSHQVTQMGQEVILRCVPISNHLYFYWYRQILGQKVEFLVSFYNNEISEKSEIFDDQFSVERPDGSNFTLKIRSTKLEDSAMYFCASRQGNYGYTFGSGTRLTVV.

The chain joins TRBV2 to TRBJ2-6; TRBD2 matches at 8 bases. The CDR3 contains 19 residues. J lost 0 bases, V lost 4 bases, and 11 bases had no gene match. CDR1 and CDR2 from the germline V gene are SNHLY and FYNNEI. In DNA, the CDR3 is TGTGCCAGCAGTGGGTCAACGGGACTAGGCTACTCTGGGGCCAACGTCCTGACTTTC. This sequence encodes CASSGSTGLGYSGANVLTF.

The chain is built from TRBV5-1 and TRBJ2-2; tentative D call: TRBD1 (6 bases). The length of the CDR3 is 18 residues. V shed 7 bases and J shed 1 base, with 23 bases lying between them. Germline CDR1 and CDR2: SGHRS and YFSETQ. The CDR3 reads CASYGIPLGHLNTGELFF. The CDR3 bases are TGCGCCAGCTATGGAATTCCCCTGGGACACCTGAACACCGGGGAGCTGTTTTTT.

V usage is TRBV10-2 and J usage is TRBJ1-5, with 9 bases identical to TRBD1. Germline assignment: CDR1 WSHSY and CDR2 SAAADI. CDR3 length: 17 amino acids. Germline trimming cut 0 bases from V and 2 bases from J; bases unmatched to any gene: 5. CDR3 amino acids: CASSESRGQGGNQPQHF. The CDR3 coding sequence is TGCGCCAGCAGTGAGTCTCGGGGACAGGGAGGCAATCAGCCCCAGCATTTT.

V gene TRBV6-5 combines with J gene TRBJ1-2, with TRBD1 matching over 10 bases. Unmatched junction bases numbered 7, after V lost 6 bases and J lost 3 bases. The CDR3 has 15 amino acids. Per germline, CDR1 MNHEY and CDR2 SVGAGI. The CDR3 coding sequence is TGTGCCAGCAGACAGGGACAGGGGCCGCACTATGGCTACACCTTC. The encoded protein is CASRQGQGPHYGYTF.

The V and J genes are TRBV9 and TRBJ1-2; 8 bases fit TRBD1. Germline assignment: CDR1 SGDLS and CDR2 YYNGEE. The junction had 16 bases not matched to a gene; V was cut back by 3 bases and J by 0 bases. This CDR3 contains 19 residues. CDR3 sequence (DNA): TGTGCCAGCAGCGGAAGTAGCCCGGGACAGGCCAAGACTAACTATGGCTACACCTTC. Translation gives CASSGSSPGQAKTNYGYTF.

The rearrangement uses TRBV7-8 and TRBJ2-5; 7 bases are shared with TRBD1. The germline V gene has CDR1 SGHVS and CDR2 FQNEAQ. This CDR3 is built from 16 residues. V trimming: 5 bases; J trimming: 1 base; junction bases outside the gene matches: 10. The CDR3 region has the DNA TGTGCCAGCAGCCCCCAGACAGGGTCCCCCCAAGAGACCCAGTACTTC. This sequence encodes CASSPQTGSPQETQYF.